This TCR beta chain was retrieved from a study of brain T cells in children with intractable seizures. Broader study findings: Pre- and post-surgery blood differed in depth, so pre-surgery absences may be undersampling.

Note on this clone: Its specificity is unknown.

The germline CDR1 and CDR2 sequences are MGHRA and YSYEKL. V was pared by 3 bases and J by 9 bases, with 9 bases between. CDR3 size: 12 residues. Generated by immunoSEQ multiplex PCR, the TCRdb table keeps only in-frame clones and is missing some. Among around 80,000 clones listed, around nine tenths were seen once. Sequencing was limited to surgery cases with top T cell transcript signatures in brain tissue. J is TRBJ2-1 and V is TRBV4-1; D gene uncertain. This specimen was peripheral blood, taken at surgery. This TCR came from a girl aged 2-10 years with Rasmussen encephalitis and intractable seizures. This CDR3 is CASSHPGGEQFF. Here the CDR3 DNA reads TGCGCCAGCAGCCATCCCGGCGGTGAGCAGTTCTTC.